Following are 26 T cell receptor beta chains from one sample sequenced in a study of regulatory T cells in long-lasting Graves disease. Arm-PCR with iRepertoire HTBI primers amplified the CDR3 regions for these TCR beta libraries. Each CDR3 protein gets one entry after TCRdb re-called the multiplex PCR reads with MiXCR. The profile covers around 460,000 distinct CDR3 sequences, with about 14% appearing a single time and around a sixth taken by the ten largest. Described time point: newly diagnosed GD, antithyroid drugs for less than 3 months. From PBMCs, RNA was extracted and then used to make the TCR library. These data were also filed under a second study, of T cells in Graves' hyperthyroidism and ophthalmopathy.

This specimen consisted of peripheral blood mononuclear cells (PBMCs), obtained at new diagnosis, from a patient treated with antithyroid drugs. The source is a woman aged 50 to 60 with Graves disease.

A few counts support this clonotype. V gene TRBV18 combines with J gene TRBJ2-1; 8 bases are a match to TRBD1. The CDR3 has 15 residues. V trimming: 8 bases; J trimming: 3 bases; junction bases outside the gene matches: 9. Looked up from germline, CDR1 is KGHSH and CDR2 is LQKENI. CDR3 DNA sequence: TGTGCCAGCGGACCGGGACAGGAAAACTACAATGAGCAGTTCTTC. It encodes CASGPGQENYNEQFF. Full variable domain (missing parts from reference TRBV18 and TRBJ2-1): NAGVMQNPRHLVRRRGQEARLRCSPMKGHSHVYWYRQLPEEGLKFMVYLQKENIIDESGMPKERFSAEFPKEGPSILRIQQVVRGDSAAYFCASGPGQENYNEQFFGPGTRLTVL.

This clonotype was observed many times. The chain has TRBV6-5 and TRBJ2-7; D may correspond to TRBD1 or TRBD2 (5 bases each). Germline V gene sequence: CDR1 MNHEY, CDR2 SVGAGI. V was pared by 0 bases and J by 3 bases, with 15 bases between. The CDR3 covers 16 residues. CDR3: CASSYSTATGLYEQYF. The CDR3 nucleotides read TGTGCCAGCAGTTACTCAACGGCAACGGGGCTCTACGAGCAGTACTTC.

V usage is TRBV10-3 and J usage is TRBJ2-5; 7 positions match TRBD2. Germline loops: CDR1 ENHRY, CDR2 SYGVKD. The CDR3 length is 14 residues. Unmatched junction bases numbered 12, after V lost 8 bases and J lost 6 bases. The CDR3 DNA sequence: TGTGCCATCTCCCCAGGCGGGAGCAGTAAGACCCAGTACTTC. This sequence encodes CAISPGGSSKTQYF.

The chain has TRBV19 and TRBJ1-1; D possibly corresponds to TRBD1 (6 bases). The V gene's germline CDR1 is LNHDA and CDR2 SQIVND (reference sequence). The length of the CDR3 is 15 residues. Trimming left V 6 bases short and J 2 bases short, with 16 bases between. Written as DNA, the CDR3 is TGTGCCAGTAGATCCATACAGGGTGGAAACACTGAAGCTTTCTTT. Amino acids: CASRSIQGGNTEAFF.

This clonotype was seen a few times. The chain is built from TRBV5-5 and TRBJ2-3, with D perhaps matching TRBD2 (5 bases). This CDR3 has 14 amino acids. Germline CDR1 and CDR2: SGHKS and YYEKEE (reference sequence). The germline V and J ends were trimmed by 4 bases and 6 bases, with 15 bases remaining between them. CDR3 protein: CASSKDSTGDTQYF. DNA for the CDR3: TGTGCCAGCAGCAAGGACTCCACCGGGGATACGCAGTATTTT.

V usage is TRBV5-1 and J usage is TRBJ2-7, with D unclear. CDR1 SGHRS and CDR2 YFSETQ come from the germline V gene. This CDR3 has 14 amino acids. V lost 2 bases and J 2 bases, leaving 11 bases between the germline ends. The CDR3 is CASSFSGIPYEQYF. The CDR3 coding sequence is TGCGCCAGCAGCTTCAGTGGGATTCCCTACGAGCAGTACTTC.

Regarding this clonotype: An end of the junction does not agree with germline; a read error may underlie this. The chain is built from TRBV20-1 and TRBJ2-7, with D uncertain. CDR1 and CDR2 from the germline V gene are DFQATT and SNEGSKA (reference sequence). The CDR3 spans 12 residues. The CDR3 region is CSARAQAYKQYF. CDR3 DNA sequence: TGCAGTGCTAGAGCCCAGGCCTACAAGCAGTACTTC.

This clonotype was recorded at least ten times. The J gene is TRBJ2-1, the V gene TRBV11-2; 9 nucleotides agree with TRBD1. CDR3 length: 17 amino acids. Trimming removed 5 bases from V and 1 base from J; junction bases left unmatched: 9. In germline, CDR1 is SGHAT, CDR2 FQNNGV. This CDR3 reads CASSPPGTGLSYNEQFF. CDR3 coding DNA: TGTGCCAGCAGCCCCCCCGGGACAGGGTTGTCCTACAATGAGCAGTTCTTC.

This clonotype was counted many times. The rearrangement joins TRBV10-3 to TRBJ2-7; TRBD1 is a possible D gene (6 bases). V gave up 4 bases and J gave up 2 bases, with 9 bases separating them. This CDR3 is built from 13 residues. Germline-derived CDR1 and CDR2 are ENHRY and SYGVKD. The CDR3 nucleotides are TGTGCCATCAGTGCCGACAGGACCTACGAGCAGTACTTC. Residues: CAISADRTYEQYF.

There are many counts of this clonotype. The rearrangement joins TRBV11-2 to TRBJ1-1; no firm D call. Germline V gene lookup returns CDR1 SGHAT and CDR2 FQNNGV. The CDR3 has 13 amino acids. V was clipped by 6 bases and J by 4 bases, with 12 bases between them. CDR3 residues: CASRLPGGTEAFF. In nucleotides, the CDR3 is TGTGCCAGCAGACTGCCGGGCGGCACTGAAGCTTTCTTT.

Regarding this clonotype: A far larger clone is one base from this, pointing to a likely read error. The chain links TRBV10-3 to TRBJ2-1; 11 positions agree with TRBD2. Germline V gives CDR1 ENHRY, CDR2 SYGVKD. The CDR3 loop spans 17 amino acids. Trimming removed 3 bases from V and 4 bases from J; junction bases left unmatched: 8. CDR3 DNA: TGTGCCATCAGTGACCCTCGGGCTAGCGGGAGGTACAATGAGCAGTTCTTC. It translates to CAISDPRASGRYNEQFF.

This clonotype was picked up many times. The chain carries TRBV6-1 and TRBJ2-1; TRBD1 matches at 7 bases. V was clipped by 4 bases and J by 9 bases; unmatched bases: 9. Germline V gene sequence: CDR1 MNHNS, CDR2 SASEGT. The CDR3 contains 14 residues. The CDR3 DNA follows: TGTGCCAGCAGTGCCACCACAGGGGTATTTGAGCAGTTCTTC. Its protein is CASSATTGVFEQFF.

This chain links TRBV19 with TRBJ2-7, with 7 bases lining up with TRBD1. The CDR3 has 14 residues. V was pared by 3 bases and J by 4 bases, with 6 bases of the junction left unmatched. Per germline, CDR1 LNHDA and CDR2 SQIVND (reference sequence). The CDR3 protein is CASSITGTAYEQYF. In DNA form, the CDR3 reads TGTGCCAGTAGTATCACCGGGACAGCTTACGAGCAGTACTTC.

This clonotype was detected a few times. The V call is TRBV28, the J call TRBJ1-6; D not certain. CDR1 and CDR2 (germline): MDHEN, SYDVKM. The CDR3 has 13 residues. The ends were cut back, 7 bases at V and 9 bases at J, with 13 bases in the middle. CDR3 in DNA: TGTGCCAGCACCATGATCGGGAGTTCACCCCTCCACTTT. Residues: CASTMIGSSPLHF. Variable domain in full (rest from reference TRBV28 and TRBJ1-6): DVKVTQSSRYLVKRTGEKVFLECVQDMDHENMFWYRQDPGLGLRLIYFSYDVKMKEKGDIPEGYSVSREKKERFSLILESASTNQTSMYLCASTMIGSSPLHFGNGTRLTVT.

The chain couples TRBV4-1 to TRBJ1-2; D gene unclear. Trimming took off 1 base at V and 6 bases at J, with 9 bases between the two ends. The CDR3 consists of 13 residues. The germline CDR1 and CDR2 sequences are MGHRA and YSYEKL. CDR3 sequence reads: CASSQGGRDGYTF. The CDR3 nucleotides are TGCGCCAGCAGCCAAGGAGGGCGAGATGGCTACACCTTC.

The sample holds many counts of this clonotype. J is TRBJ2-5 and V is TRBV28; a possible D gene is TRBD1 (6 bases). The CDR3 has 16 amino acids. Germline V gene lookup returns CDR1 MDHEN and CDR2 SYDVKM. V shed 5 bases and J shed 0 bases, with 16 bases lying between them. The CDR3 DNA follows: TGTGCCAGCAGTCCAAATGGGGGCGGCTACCAAGAGACCCAGTACTTC. This translates into CASSPNGGGYQETQYF.

Ten or more counts support this clonotype. The rearrangement links TRBV5-1 to TRBJ2-1; 8 bases map to TRBD2. The CDR3 sequence is 15 residues long. With V trimmed by 0 bases and J by 7 bases, 6 bases remained unmatched. The V gene's germline CDR1 is SGHRS and CDR2 YFSETQ. The CDR3 here is CASSLGTGGPNEQFF. The CDR3 coding sequence is TGCGCCAGCAGCTTGGGGACGGGAGGGCCAAATGAGCAGTTCTTC.

The V gene is TRBV5-6, the J gene TRBJ2-3, with 9 positions matching TRBD1. The CDR3 runs to 16 residues. Germline assignment: CDR1 SGHDT and CDR2 YYEEEE. Trimming took 4 bases from V and 6 from J; bases not matched to a gene: 12. CDR3 nucleotide sequence: TGTGCCAGCAGCGCGGCCCCCGGGACAGGGTGGGATACGCAGTATTTT. It is translated as CASSAAPGTGWDTQYF.

This clonotype was seen many times. The genes are TRBV27 and TRBJ2-1; TRBD2 matches 14 bases. V trimming: 5 bases; J trimming: 10 bases; junction bases outside the gene matches: 7. This CDR3 is 15 amino acids long. CDR1 is MNHEY and CDR2 is SMNVEV in the germline V gene (reference sequence). CDR3 sequence reads: CASSPTSGRAEEQFF. CDR3 DNA sequence: TGTGCCAGCAGTCCGACTAGCGGGAGGGCCGAGGAGCAGTTCTTC.

This clonotype was observed many times. V usage is TRBV20-1 and J usage is TRBJ2-7; TRBD2 agrees at 9 bases. V trimming: 2 bases; J trimming: 6 bases; junction bases outside the gene matches: 8. CDR1 is DFQATT and CDR2 is SNEGSKA in the germline V gene (reference sequence). This CDR3 spans 14 amino acids. CDR3 sequence reads: CSARSVAGAGEQYF. DNA of the CDR3: TGCAGTGCTAGATCCGTAGCGGGAGCGGGCGAGCAGTACTTC.

This clonotype was seen a few times. The chain combines TRBV7-9 with TRBJ2-1, with 7 bases matching TRBD2. V was clipped by 5 bases and J by 5 bases; unmatched bases: 12. Germline V lookup: CDR1 SEHNR, CDR2 FQNEAQ (reference sequence). CDR3 length equals 16 residues. The CDR3 is CASSRKWAGAHNEQFF. The CDR3 DNA follows: TGTGCCAGCAGCCGCAAATGGGCGGGAGCGCACAATGAGCAGTTCTTC.

This sequence joins TRBV6-1 and TRBJ2-7, with no clear D. CDR1 and CDR2 from the germline V gene are MNHNS and SASEGT. The V end was cut by 4 bases, the J end by 0 bases, with 10 bases between. The CDR3 spans 14 residues. The CDR3 is CASSGVSYSYEQYF. For the CDR3, the DNA is TGTGCCAGCAGTGGAGTATCCTACTCCTACGAGCAGTACTTC.

This clonotype came up many times. The chain is built from TRBV28 and TRBJ2-5, with unresolved D. V lost 2 bases and J 3 bases, leaving 19 bases between the germline ends. The CDR3 sequence is 17 residues long. Germline CDR1 reads MDHEN; CDR2 reads SYDVKM. The CDR3 DNA reads TGTGCCAGCAGTTTAGTTCGGTATCCGAACCTCGAAGAGACCCAGTACTTC. Amino acid sequence: CASSLVRYPNLEETQYF. The variable domain in full, completed from reference TRBV28 and TRBJ2-5, reads DVKVTQSSRYLVKRTGEKVFLECVQDMDHENMFWYRQDPGLGLRLIYFSYDVKMKEKGDIPEGYSVSREKKERFSLILESASTNQTSMYLCASSLVRYPNLEETQYFGPGTRLLVL.

This clonotype occurred many times. This chain connects TRBV29-1 to TRBJ1-1; unclear D gene. Germline V gene sequence: CDR1 SQVTM, CDR2 ANQGSEA. Trimming pared 1 base from V and 7 bases from J, leaving 13 bases between. There are 13 residues in the CDR3. The CDR3 is CSVEVGHPGEAFF. Written as DNA, the CDR3 is TGCAGCGTTGAAGTTGGTCACCCAGGTGAAGCTTTCTTT.

This clonotype was detected ten times or more. The gene calls are TRBV6-1 and TRBJ1-5, with TRBD1 matching 7 bases. The CDR3 runs to 14 residues. V dropped 5 bases and J dropped 5; count of bases not matched to a gene: 6. The germline CDR1 and CDR2 sequences are MNHNS and SASEGT. The CDR3 DNA reads TGTGCCAGCAGTCCGGGACAGTGGGATCAGCCCCAGCATTTT. Translated, it gives CASSPGQWDQPQHF.

A word on this clonotype: An end of the junction does not agree with germline; a read error may underlie this. The V and J genes are TRBV20-1 and TRBJ1-3; 10 nucleotides line up with TRBD1. The CDR3 contains 15 residues. Germline CDR1 and CDR2: DFQATT and SNEGSKA (reference sequence). CDR3 amino acids: CSAPGQGNSGTTIYF. As DNA, the CDR3 is TGCAGTGCCCCGGGACAGGGGAACTCTGGAACCACCATATATTTT.